A single sample gave rise to the 4 T cell receptor beta chains below, sequenced in a study of OX40 agonist ivuxolimab in advanced cancers. Receptor libraries were prepared by the immunoSEQ multiplex PCR assay. Drawn from immuneACCESS, this table holds only the in-frame rearrangements with V and J called that TCRdb kept. Clones are partly lost; checked studies trace under half to an unresolved V gene and leave the rest unexplained. The sample profile shows 45,000 or so clones; 70% to 90% of them were found once. The top ten clones comprise 10% to 12% of the sample. The sequenced sample was CD4+ or CD8+ T cells sorted from blood, obtained in a trial of the OX40 agonist ivuxolimab. The receptors derive from an adult with an advanced solid tumor such as melanoma, head and neck, liver or kidney cancer.

V is TRBV9 and J is TRBJ2-1; 10 nucleotides align to TRBD2. CDR3 length equals 15 residues. J was trimmed by 3 bases and V by 4 bases; bases with no gene match: 4. Germline V gives CDR1 SGDLS, CDR2 YYNGEE. This CDR3 reads CASSTRLAGYNEQFF. The CDR3 DNA follows: TGTGCCAGCAGCACGAGACTAGCGGGCTACAATGAGCAGTTCTTC. Full variable domain (remainder filled in from reference TRBV9 and TRBJ2-1): DSGVTQTPKHLITATGQRVTLRCSPRSGDLSVYWYQQSLDQGLQFLIQYYNGEERAKGNILERFSAQQFPDLHSELNLSSLELGDSALYFCASSTRLAGYNEQFFGPGTRLTVL.

The V gene is TRBV4-1, the J gene TRBJ2-7, with TRBD1 as a possible D gene (5 bases). Germline V lookup: CDR1 MGHRA, CDR2 YSYEKL. V lost 0 bases, J lost 3 bases, and 12 bases lay in between. The CDR3 is made up of 15 amino acids. In nucleotides, the CDR3 is TGCGCCAGCAGCCAAGATTCGCGAAGGGGCTACGAGCAGTACTTC. Its protein product is CASSQDSRRGYEQYF.

The chain has TRBV2 and TRBJ2-1; D might be TRBD1 (5 bases). The germline V gene has CDR1 SNHLY and CDR2 FYNNEI. This CDR3 contains 15 residues. Trimming left V 5 bases short and J 0 bases short, with 11 bases between. The DNA of the CDR3 is TGTGCCAGCAGTCTGACAGACAGCTCCTACAATGAGCAGTTCTTC. Translation gives CASSLTDSSYNEQFF.

The rearrangement joins TRBV19 to TRBJ2-3, with unresolved D. Germline V gives CDR1 LNHDA, CDR2 SQIVND (reference sequence). Trimming left V 3 bases short and J 0 bases short, with 10 bases between. This CDR3 has 15 residues. CDR3 sequence reads: CASSMISGSTDTQYF. CDR3 sequence (DNA): TGTGCCAGTAGTATGATCTCTGGTAGCACAGATACGCAGTATTTT. The full variable domain, rest sourced from reference TRBV19 and TRBJ2-3, is DGGITQSPKYLFRKEGQNVTLSCEQNLNHDAMYWYRQDPGQGLRLIYYSQIVNDFQKGDIAEGYSVSREKKESFPLTVTSAQKNPTAFYLCASSMISGSTDTQYFGPGTRLTVL.